The clone carrying this TCR beta chain was seen ten or more times. Time point indicated: after trial treatment. Treatment given: LDRT plus nivolumab, ipilimumab, low-dose cyclophosphamide and aspirin (RACIN trial). Treatment of the donors consisted of nivolumab and ipilimumab (plus aspirin, low-dose cyclophosphamide and low-dose radiotherapy). The data were taken from a study of low-dose radiotherapy and immunotherapy resistance in tumors. Overall study: Ipilimumab 1 mg/kg every six weeks, together with nivolumab 240 mg every two weeks, was given intravenously to patients. Priming of first-strand cDNA relied on TRAV- and TRBV-specific primers (covering alpha and beta chains).

Both a constant-region primer and a V-primer adapter served to amplify TCRs across roughly 22 PCR cycles. TCRdb reprocessed the reads via MiXCR and lists one record per CDR3 protein. This table holds roughly 50,000 distinct CDR3 sequences, around 34% found once. The sequenced sample was PBMCs, obtained after low-dose radiotherapy plus immunotherapy. The TCR was taken from a male donor with rectosigmoid adenocarcinoma.

This CDR3 is CASSEEGRTYEQYF. The CDR3, as DNA: TGTGCCAGCAGTGAAGAGGGACGGACCTACGAGCAGTACTTC. The V and J genes are TRBV6-2 or TRBV6-3 and TRBJ2-7; D could derive from TRBD1 or TRBD2 (5 bases each). V lost 5 bases and J 2 bases, leaving 13 bases between the germline ends. This CDR3 contains 14 residues. The germline V gene has CDR1 MNHEY and CDR2 SVGEGT.